The rows below give T cell receptor beta chains drawn from one sample of a study of blood T cell repertoires in COVID-19. Using immunoSEQ multiplex PCR, the repertoire was profiled, and TCRdb retains in-frame clones only, with some absent. The table records 300,000 to 350,000 clones, approximately 82% of them present only once. The specimen sequenced was peripheral blood. These receptors were obtained from a man aged 30 to 45 with active or convalescent COVID-19. Both conserved end residues are part of each CDR3. A D gene is named only where the DNA matches it firmly. Size tells how often a clone was seen (once, few, many) or the class of an expanded clone, and some rows leave it out.

clone_size | j_call | d_call | v_call | cdr3_nt | cdr3_aa
once | TRBJ1-1 | TRBD1 | TRBV11-2 | TGTGCCAGCAGCCGCGGACAGGGGGTGAATACTGAAGCTTTCTTT | CASSRGQGVNTEAFF
few | TRBJ1-1 | NA | TRBV24-1 | TGTGCCACCAGTGAAAGGGCCAGACAGCGGGGGAACACTGAAGCTTTCTTT | CATSERARQRGNTEAFF
NA | TRBJ2-3 | TRBD1 | TRBV28 | TGTGCCAGCAGTTTCTGGAGGACAGGGACAGGCACAGATACGCAGTATTTT | CASSFWRTGTGTDTQYF
NA | TRBJ2-1 | TRBD1 | TRBV28 | TGTGCCAGCAGTTCTCATCAGGGGGCATCCTACAATGAGCAGTTCTTC | CASSSHQGASYNEQFF
NA | TRBJ2-1 | NA | TRBV7-2 | TGTGCCAGCAGCTTAGTACCAGGTACCCATGAGCAGTTCTTC | CASSLVPGTHEQFF
NA | TRBJ1-2 | NA | TRBV24-1 | TGTGCCACCAGTGATTCCGCCCTTACAGGTTCGGTAGAGAGCTACACCTTC | CATSDSALTGSVESYTF
NA | TRBJ1-1 | NA | TRBV29-1 | TGCAGCGTTGGGGATGGGAGACATTTGGTTACTGAAGCTTTCTTT | CSVGDGRHLVTEAFF
NA | TRBJ2-3 | TRBD1 | TRBV15 | TGTGCCACCAGCACCCGAACCGGGACAGGGGGTTTCACAGATACGCAGTATTTT | CATSTRTGTGGFTDTQYF
NA | TRBJ2-1 | NA | TRBV19 | TGTGCCAGTAGTCGGACTATATCCTACAATGAGCAGTTCTTC | CASSRTISYNEQFF
NA | TRBJ1-1 | NA | TRBV7-8 | TGTGCCAGCAGCTTAACGGGTACTACTGAAGCTTTCTTT | CASSLTGTTEAFF
NA | TRBJ2-7 | NA | TRBV4-1 | TGCGCCAGCAGCCAAGACTTCCGCCAGGCCTCCTACGAGCAGTACTTC | CASSQDFRQASYEQYF
NA | TRBJ2-1 | TRBD1 | TRBV11-3 | TGTGCCAGCAGCTCGACAGGGGCGTCCTACAATGAGCAGTTCTTC | CASSSTGASYNEQFF
many | TRBJ1-5 | NA | TRBV2 | TGTGCCAGCAAGTTAGGACACATAAGCAATCAGCCCCAGCATTTT | CASKLGHISNQPQHF
NA | TRBJ1-1 | NA | TRBV5-4 | TGTGCCAGCTACAGGGCGGGGGAGGTGCTGAACACTGAAGCTTTCTTT | CASYRAGEVLNTEAFF
NA | TRBJ1-5 | NA | TRBV7-9 | TGTGCCAGCAGCTTAGTAGGGGCCTCTCAGCCCCAGCATTTT | CASSLVGASQPQHF
NA | TRBJ2-7 | TRBD1 | TRBV10-3 | TGTGCCATCAGTCCTCCCGACAGGGCCTACGAGCAGTACTTC | CAISPPDRAYEQYF
NA | TRBJ2-5 | TRBD2 | TRBV30 | TGTGCCTGGAGTATCCTAGCGGGAGGCCGAGAGACCCAGTACTTC | CAWSILAGGRETQYF
NA | TRBJ2-3 | NA | TRBV7-3 | TGTGCCAGCAGCCCGGGACACAGCACAGATACGCAGTATTTT | CASSPGHSTDTQYF
NA | TRBJ2-1 | NA | TRBV7-2 | TGTGCCAGCAGCCATTCGTGGCAGATTGACAATGAGCAGTTCTTC | CASSHSWQIDNEQFF
NA | TRBJ1-1 | NA | TRBV7-2 | TGTGCCAGCAGCTCCCACAAGAACACTGAAGCTTTCTTT | CASSSHKNTEAFF
NA | TRBJ2-2 | TRBD1 | TRBV7-2 | TGTGCCAGCAGCTTAGAGGGGGCAGGCGGGGAGCTGTTTTTT | CASSLEGAGGELFF
NA | TRBJ1-2 | TRBD1 | TRBV5-4 | TGTGCCAGCAGCTCTGGACAGGTCAATGGCTACACCTTC | CASSSGQVNGYTF
NA | TRBJ2-7 | NA | TRBV3-1/TRBV3-2 | TGTGCCAGCAGCCAGGCCGTCTACGAGCAGTACTTC | CASSQAVYEQYF
NA | TRBJ1-2 | NA | TRBV24-1 | TGTGCCACCAGTGATTTGTATGGACCATTGGCAGGGAACGACTATGGCTACACCTTC | CATSDLYGPLAGNDYGYTF
NA | TRBJ2-1 | TRBD2 | TRBV2 | TGTGCCAGCAAGGCTAGCGGGGGGGCGAGTGAGCAGTTCTTC | CASKASGGASEQFF
NA | TRBJ2-7 | TRBD2 | TRBV7-9 | TGTGCCAGCAGCCCCCGACTAGCGGAGTACGAGCAGTACTTC | CASSPRLAEYEQYF
once | TRBJ1-1 | TRBD1 | TRBV29-1 | TGCAGCGTGGCGGGACAGCGGACGAACACTGAAGCTTTCTTT | CSVAGQRTNTEAFF
few | TRBJ2-5 | TRBD2 | TRBV7-9 | TGTGCCAGCAGCTCAACGGGACTAGCGGGAGTCAAAAAGACCCAGTACTTC | CASSSTGLAGVKKTQYF
NA | TRBJ1-2 | NA | TRBV12-3/TRBV12-4 | TGTGCCAGCAGTCCAGGGTGGGATGGCTACACCTTC | CASSPGWDGYTF
NA | TRBJ1-6 | NA | TRBV9 | TGTGCCAGCAGCGCCCGGACTCATTTGGCGGATTCACCCCTCCACTTT | CASSARTHLADSPLHF
NA | TRBJ2-1 | NA | TRBV7-3 | TGTGCCAGCAGCTTCGGCGGGGGCCTGGATGAGCAGTTCTTC | CASSFGGGLDEQFF
NA | TRBJ1-4 | TRBD1 | TRBV11-2 | TGTGCCAGCAGCTTACGAGGGACAGGGAATGAAAAACTGTTTTTT | CASSLRGTGNEKLFF
once | TRBJ1-1 | NA | TRBV7-9 | TGTGCCAGCAGCTTAGATACAACAGACACTGAAGCTTTCTTT | CASSLDTTDTEAFF
NA | TRBJ2-3 | TRBD2 | TRBV4-1 | TGCGCCAGCAGCCTCAAGCCCCGGGTGGGACTAGCAACAGATACGCAGTATTTT | CASSLKPRVGLATDTQYF
once | TRBJ2-7 | TRBD1 | TRBV6-6 | TGTGCCAGCGGCTCAGGGGGCACCTACGAGCAGTACTTC | CASGSGGTYEQYF
NA | TRBJ1-1 | NA | TRBV4-1 | TGCGCCAGCAGCCAATACTTTACAGTTGCACCTGAAGCTTTCTTT | CASSQYFTVAPEAFF
NA | TRBJ1-2 | NA | TRBV6-5 | TGTGCCAGCAGTTACATGACCCGGACAGAGGATGGCTACACCTTC | CASSYMTRTEDGYTF
NA | TRBJ1-1 | NA | TRBV5-5 | TGTGCCAGCAGCTTGGTATTGCCCTCGGACACTGAAGCTTTCTTT | CASSLVLPSDTEAFF
once | TRBJ1-2 | NA | TRBV9 | TGTGCCAGCAGCGTATCAGGAGGAAGCTATAGCTACACCTTC | CASSVSGGSYSYTF
NA | TRBJ1-1 | TRBD1 | TRBV15 | TGTGCCACCAGCAGAGATCCCCCAACAGGGGGCACTGAAGCTTTCTTT | CATSRDPPTGGTEAFF
NA | TRBJ2-7 | TRBD2 | TRBV28 | TGTGCCAGCAGCACCGCCCGGACTAGCGGGATCTACGAGCAGTACTTC | CASSTARTSGIYEQYF